The 2 T cell receptor beta chains presented below share a single source sample, sequenced in a study of blood T cell repertoires in COVID-19. TCRdb's copy holds only in-frame clones and misses some; the assay was immunoSEQ multiplex PCR. The sample has tens of thousands of clones; more than 70% are singletons. The sequenced sample consisted of peripheral blood. The receptors here all came from a human donor in a cohort sampled during active COVID-19.

The rearrangement links TRBV9 to TRBJ2-3; D is perhaps TRBD1 (6 bases). Trimming shortened V by 2 bases and J by 4 bases, and 17 bases separated the two germline ends. CDR3 length: 16 residues. Germline loops: CDR1 SGDLS, CDR2 YYNGEE. CDR3 amino acids: CASSVAAEGEADTQYF. The CDR3 coding sequence is TGTGCCAGCAGCGTGGCGGCCGAGGGGGAAGCAGATACGCAGTATTTT.

The chain combines TRBV13 with TRBJ2-7; 10 positions match TRBD2. V dropped 6 bases and J dropped 0; count of bases not matched to a gene: 2. Per germline, CDR1 PRHDT and CDR2 FYEKMQ (reference sequence). The CDR3 has 14 amino acids. The CDR3 protein is CASRLAGISYEQYF. DNA of the CDR3: TGTGCCAGCAGACTAGCGGGAATCTCCTACGAGCAGTACTTC.